These T cell receptor beta chains were read from a single sample in a study of blood T cell repertoires in COVID-19. Method: immunoSEQ multiplex PCR; TCRdb's copy keeps in-frame clones and lacks some. The table lists 250,000 or so clones, around nine tenths of them singletons, with about 8.6% in the top ten. Material for sequencing was peripheral blood. These receptor sequences come from a man aged 35 to 55 with active or convalescent COVID-19. Each CDR3 is given with its conserved first and last residue. Each record gives: CDR3 protein, CDR3 DNA, D gene, V gene, CDR3 length, clone size, J gene. The D gene is left open where the match is weak. Rows give clone size only sometimes, using once, few, many, or a class for an expanded clone.

CASSPSSGGLSYEQYF,TGTGCCAGCAGCCCCTCTAGCGGGGGTCTCTCCTACGAGCAGTACTTC,TRBD2,TRBV7-2,16,.,TRBJ2-7
CASSHGHTIYF,TGTGCCAGCAGCCACGGACATACCATATATTTT,.,TRBV14,11,few,TRBJ1-3
CASSLERHYEQYF,TGCGCCAGCAGCTTGGAGCGGCATTACGAGCAGTACTTC,.,TRBV5-1,13,.,TRBJ2-7
CASSPKNLDRGDYGYTF,TGTGCCAGCAGCCCCAAGAACTTAGACAGGGGTGACTATGGCTACACCTTC,TRBD1,TRBV5-6,17,.,TRBJ1-2
CASSYYKDRGEQYF,TGTGCCAGCAGCTACTATAAGGACCGGGGCGAGCAGTACTTC,.,TRBV11-3,14,.,TRBJ2-7
CASSLTTGVVDTQYF,TGTGCCAGCAGCTTAACGACAGGGGTGGTGGATACGCAGTATTTT,TRBD1,TRBV5-4,15,.,TRBJ2-3
CASSIPGQTHEQYF,TGTGCCAGCAGTATTCCGGGACAGACTCACGAGCAGTACTTC,TRBD1,TRBV27,14,.,TRBJ2-7
CASRGKKGVGEQYF,TGTGCCAGCAGGGGGAAGAAGGGGGTAGGGGAGCAGTACTTC,.,TRBV2,14,.,TRBJ2-7
CASSLDGGQGNTIYF,TGCGCCAGCAGCTTGGATGGAGGCCAGGGAAACACCATATATTTT,.,TRBV5-1,15,.,TRBJ1-3
CASSMAGRTYEQYF,TGTGCCAGTAGTATGGCAGGGAGGACCTACGAGCAGTACTTC,.,TRBV19,14,.,TRBJ2-7
CASSLSPSGGAGADTQYF,TGTGCCAGCAGTTTAAGTCCTAGCGGGGGGGCTGGTGCAGATACGCAGTATTTT,TRBD2,TRBV27,18,few,TRBJ2-3
CASSFLGDRGPGELFF,TGTGCCAGCAGTTTTTTGGGGGACAGGGGGCCCGGGGAGCTGTTTTTT,TRBD1,TRBV27,16,.,TRBJ2-2
CASSRPGQGAPGANVLTF,TGTGCCAGCAGTCGACCGGGACAGGGGGCCCCCGGGGCCAACGTCCTGACTTTC,TRBD1,TRBV25-1,18,.,TRBJ2-6
CSVEEGRQGAKDEQFF,TGCAGCGTTGAAGAAGGAAGACAGGGGGCCAAGGATGAGCAGTTCTTC,TRBD1,TRBV29-1,16,.,TRBJ2-1
CASSVGAGEGGYTF,TGTGCCAGCAGTGTCGGAGCAGGGGAAGGCGGCTACACCTTC,.,TRBV2,14,.,TRBJ1-2
CAITPDRSVNYGYTF,TGTGCCATCACTCCTGACAGGTCGGTTAACTATGGCTACACCTTC,.,TRBV10-3,15,.,TRBJ1-2
CASSESSGDRGQETQYF,TGTGCCAGCAGTGAATCGAGCGGTGACAGGGGGCAAGAGACCCAGTACTTC,TRBD1,TRBV25-1,17,.,TRBJ2-5
CAWSVQGGYGYTF,TGTGCCTGGAGCGTCCAGGGGGGTTATGGCTACACCTTC,TRBD1,TRBV30,13,once,TRBJ1-2
CSVGIWQGSGETQYF,TGCAGCGTGGGGATTTGGCAGGGGAGTGGAGAGACCCAGTACTTC,.,TRBV29-1,15,.,TRBJ2-5
CASRLAGLRYNEQFF,TGTGCCAGCAGGCTAGCGGGCCTCCGCTACAATGAGCAGTTCTTC,TRBD2,TRBV27,15,.,TRBJ2-1
CASSWGLAGDSGNTIYF,TGTGCCAGCAGCTGGGGTCTGGCAGGGGACTCTGGAAACACCATATATTTT,.,TRBV5-6,17,few,TRBJ1-3
CASSFSSGRDNEQFF,TGTGCCAGCAGCTTCTCTAGCGGGAGGGACAATGAGCAGTTCTTC,TRBD2,TRBV5-4,15,.,TRBJ2-1
CASSDLDRDGEQYF,TGTGCCAGCAGTGATTTGGACAGGGATGGCGAGCAGTACTTC,TRBD1,TRBV2,14,once,TRBJ2-7
CASSSGRVADTQYF,TGTGCCAGCAGTTCAGGGAGGGTTGCAGATACGCAGTATTTT,TRBD2,TRBV6-5,14,.,TRBJ2-3
CASSQGTAAQTDTQYF,TGTGCCAGCAGCCAAGGGACAGCGGCCCAAACAGATACGCAGTATTTT,.,TRBV3-1/TRBV3-2,16,.,TRBJ2-3
CASSQMATSGYEQYF,TGTGCCAGCAGCCAGATGGCGACTAGCGGGTACGAGCAGTACTTC,TRBD2,TRBV3-1/TRBV3-2,15,.,TRBJ2-7
CASKRGTYNEQFF,TGTGCCAGCAAAAGGGGTACCTACAATGAGCAGTTCTTC,.,TRBV14,13,.,TRBJ2-1
CASSLGAGLPYEQYF,TGTGCCAGCAGTTTAGGGGCCGGGTTACCCTACGAGCAGTACTTC,.,TRBV27,15,.,TRBJ2-7
CASRFSGSPLHF,TGTGCCAGCAGATTTTCGGGGTCACCCCTCCACTTT,.,TRBV12-3/TRBV12-4,12,.,TRBJ1-6
CASSPFGGSSYNEQFF,TGTGCCAGCAGTCCGTTTGGCGGGAGCTCCTACAATGAGCAGTTCTTC,TRBD2,TRBV6-6,16,.,TRBJ2-1
CASSYDRRASPLHF,TGTGCCAGCAGTTACGACAGACGGGCCTCACCCCTCCACTTT,.,TRBV6-5,14,.,TRBJ1-6
CASSFIPGQDEKLFF,TGTGCCAGTAGTTTCATCCCCGGACAGGATGAAAAACTGTTTTTT,TRBD1,TRBV19,15,.,TRBJ1-4
CASSIVHQTQETQYF,TGTGCCAGTAGTATAGTACACCAAACACAAGAGACCCAGTACTTC,.,TRBV19,15,.,TRBJ2-5
CATGLAGGPEETQYF,TGTGCCACAGGACTAGCGGGAGGGCCGGAAGAGACCCAGTACTTC,TRBD2,TRBV10-3,15,.,TRBJ2-5
CASSLTSGGRYNEQFF,TGTGCCAGCAGCTTGACTAGCGGGGGGCGATACAATGAGCAGTTCTTC,TRBD2,TRBV5-4,16,.,TRBJ2-1
CASTHVHAMPYEQYF,TGTGCCAGCACCCACGTCCACGCGATGCCCTACGAGCAGTACTTC,.,TRBV7-9,15,.,TRBJ2-7
CASTQGMANQPQHF,TGTGCCAGCACACAGGGGATGGCCAATCAGCCCCAGCATTTT,TRBD1,TRBV3-1/TRBV3-2,14,.,TRBJ1-5
CATSDWVAGGHGEQFF,TGTGCCACCAGTGATTGGGTAGCGGGGGGGCACGGTGAGCAGTTCTTC,TRBD2,TRBV24-1,16,few,TRBJ2-1
CASSYSGGVQPQHF,TGTGCCAGCAGTTATTCAGGGGGAGTACAGCCCCAGCATTTT,TRBD1,TRBV6-2/TRBV6-3,14,.,TRBJ1-5
CASSLLGQKTGELFF,TGCGCCAGCAGCTTGCTGGGACAGAAGACCGGGGAGCTGTTTTTT,TRBD1,TRBV5-1,15,.,TRBJ2-2
CASSLAPFSSYEQYF,TGTGCCAGCAGCTTGGCACCCTTTAGCTCCTACGAGCAGTACTTC,.,TRBV5-4,15,.,TRBJ2-7
CASSVDRGQTYNEQFF,TGTGCCAGCAGCGTAGACCGGGGACAGACATACAATGAGCAGTTCTTC,TRBD1,TRBV9,16,.,TRBJ2-1
CASSMTSGSVDEQFF,TGTGCTAGCAGCATGACTAGCGGGAGTGTAGATGAGCAGTTCTTC,TRBD2,TRBV7-7,15,.,TRBJ2-1
CASSQELGGEQPQHF,TGTGCCAGCAGCCAAGAGCTAGGGGGAGAACAGCCCCAGCATTTT,.,TRBV3-1/TRBV3-2,15,once,TRBJ1-5
CASSLSLMGSGSNQPQHF,TGTGCCAGCAGCTTAAGTCTTATGGGCTCTGGAAGCAATCAGCCCCAGCATTTT,.,TRBV11-2,18,.,TRBJ1-5
CASTPGTWLDTQYF,TGCGCCAGCACCCCAGGGACATGGCTCGATACGCAGTATTTT,.,TRBV5-1,14,.,TRBJ2-3
CASSQGGQGATGYTF,TGCGCCAGCAGCCAAGGGGGCCAGGGGGCGACGGGCTACACCTTC,TRBD1,TRBV4-1,15,few,TRBJ1-2
CAWSAPGQPQHF,TGTGCCTGGAGTGCACCCGGTCAGCCCCAGCATTTT,.,TRBV30,12,.,TRBJ1-5